This T cell receptor (beta chain) was sequenced during a study of blood T cell repertoires in COVID-19. Study information: The origin of the acute and convalescent COVID-19 samples was the United States, Italy and Spain. Nucleic acid was either cDNA or gDNA, and it came from T cells, B-cell-depleted T cells, or PBMCs.

This table comes from immunoSEQ multiplex PCR, and its TCRdb copy is limited to in-frame clones, with some not included. The table has more than 120,000 clones, 80% to 90% seen once. Per germline, CDR1 ENHRY and CDR2 SYGVKD. V trimming: 2 bases; J trimming: 6 bases; junction bases outside the gene matches: 9. The CDR3 spans 16 residues. This clone appeared once. The chain joins TRBV10-3 to TRBJ2-1, with 8 bases identical to TRBD2. The TCR originated in a woman in her fifties or sixties with acute or convalescent COVID-19. The source material was peripheral blood. This chain's CDR3 is CAISEEGLGGFNEQFF. CDR3 nucleotide sequence: TGTGCCATCAGTGAGGAGGGACTAGGGGGGTTCAATGAGCAGTTCTTC.